Presented here are 9 T cell receptor beta chains from one specimen sequenced in a study of CD8 T cells in Susac syndrome. Random hexamers primed reverse transcription of about 0.45 to 1 ug RNA. One entry per CDR3 protein results from TCRdb running MiXCR on the immunoSEQ multiplex PCR reads. This table has roughly 120,000 distinct CDR3 sequences, about 94% appearing once. Sequenced sample: CD4+ T cells from PBMCs. The origin of the receptors is a human donor with multiple sclerosis.

The chain is built from TRBV5-4 and TRBJ1-1; a possible D gene is TRBD1 (5 bases). The CDR3 sequence is 12 residues long. Trimming removed 7 bases at V and 2 bases at J, with 9 bases between. Germline V gene sequence: CDR1 SGHNT, CDR2 YYREEE (reference sequence). CDR3 DNA: TGTGCCAGCTGGGGGTTTAACACTGAAGCTTTCTTT. This gives the protein CASWGFNTEAFF.

V and J are TRBV27 and TRBJ1-1; TRBD1 might be the D (5 bases). The CDR3 spans 15 residues. V lost 6 bases, J lost 3 bases, and 17 bases lay in between. The germline V gene encodes CDR1 MNHEY and CDR2 SMNVEV (reference sequence). This CDR3 is CASSLLGTEDTEAFF. The CDR3 DNA reads as TGTGCCAGCAGCCTCTTAGGGACGGAAGACACTGAAGCTTTCTTT.

The CDR3 coding sequence is TGTGCCATCAGTGATTCGACAGGGGAAACCGAAAAACTGTTTTTT. Amino acid sequence: CAISDSTGETEKLFF. The rearrangement uses TRBV10-3 and TRBJ1-4, with 8 bases lining up with TRBD1. V lost 3 bases and J lost 8; bases outside the gene matches: 8. The CDR3 is 15 residues long. Germline V gene data show CDR1 as ENHRY and CDR2 as SYGVKD.

The V and J genes are TRBV4-3 and TRBJ2-5; D is unresolved. Looked up from germline, CDR1 is LGHNA and CDR2 is YSLEER. The CDR3 sequence is 15 residues long. V lost 0 bases and J lost 2, with 10 bases in between. The CDR3 reads CASSQDWAAQETQYF. The CDR3 nucleotides are TGCGCCAGCAGCCAAGATTGGGCAGCACAAGAGACCCAGTACTTC.

The chain recombines TRBV7-9 with TRBJ2-5; 8 bases match TRBD1. This CDR3 contains 14 residues. Trimming removed 5 bases from V and 12 bases from J; junction bases left unmatched: 14. From germline, CDR1 is SEHNR and CDR2 FQNEAQ (reference sequence). CDR3 residues: CASSEVQGASKKYF. The DNA of the CDR3 is TGTGCCAGCAGCGAGGTCCAGGGGGCCTCGAAGAAGTACTTC.

V and J are TRBV20-1 and TRBJ2-1; D call uncertain. The CDR3 runs to 10 residues. V lost 6 bases, J lost 6 bases, and 6 bases lay in between. CDR1 and CDR2 (germline): DFQATT, SNEGSKA (reference sequence). This CDR3 is CSAYGNEQFF. The CDR3 DNA reads as TGCAGTGCCTATGGCAATGAGCAGTTCTTC.

The sample holds one count of this clonotype. The rearrangement joins TRBV3-1 to TRBJ2-2; D possibly corresponds to TRBD2 (6 bases). Trimming pared 0 bases from V and 0 bases from J, leaving 8 bases between. The germline V gene has CDR1 LGHDT and CDR2 YNNKEL (reference sequence). The CDR3 consists of 16 residues. CDR3 bases: TGTGCCAGCAGCCAAGATTCGGGGGCGAACACCGGGGAGCTGTTTTTT. It is translated as CASSQDSGANTGELFF.

The chain is built from TRBV6-1 and TRBJ2-7, with 12 bases matching TRBD1. This CDR3 is 15 amino acids long. V lost 6 bases to trimming and J lost 5 bases; unmatched junction nucleotides: 8. Germline-derived CDR1 and CDR2 are MNHNS and SASEGT. The CDR3 region is CASSPGQGASNEQYF. In DNA form, the CDR3 reads TGTGCCAGCAGCCCGGGACAGGGGGCTTCCAACGAGCAGTACTTC.

The CDR3 is CASRRTGSYEQYF. Written as DNA, the CDR3 is TGTGCCAGCAGGAGGACTGGGTCCTACGAGCAGTACTTC. V usage is TRBV14 and J usage is TRBJ2-7; possible D gene TRBD2, 5 bases. Trimming took off 6 bases at V and 1 base at J, with 10 bases between the two ends. The germline CDR1 and CDR2 sequences are SGHDN and FVKESK. This CDR3 is 13 amino acids long.